One sample yielded the 9 T cell receptor beta chains listed below, sequenced in a study of lung T cells in sarcoidosis with Löfgren's syndrome. TCRdb fed the reads into MiXCR, producing one record per CDR3 protein. The sample shows about 63,000 distinct CDR3 sequences, around 21% of them seen only once. The material sequenced was CD4+ T cells from PBMCs. These receptor sequences come from a human donor with sarcoidosis (Löfgren's syndrome or another form), or a control subject (not recorded which).

The rearrangement joins TRBV11-2 to TRBJ2-3; D may be TRBD1 or TRBD2 (7 bases each). Germline CDR1 reads SGHAT; CDR2 reads FQNNGV. The CDR3 has 12 amino acids. The V end was cut by 5 bases, the J end by 13 bases, with 16 bases between. CDR3 loop: CASSPGGGAKYF. The CDR3, as DNA: TGTGCCAGCAGCCCAGGGGGGGGGGCCAAGTATTTT. Supplemented by reference TRBV11-2 and TRBJ2-3, the full variable domain reads EAGVAQSPRYKIIEKRQSVAFWCNPISGHATLYWYQQILGQGPKLLIQFQNNGVVDDSQLPKDRFSAERLKGVDSTLKIQPAKLEDSAVYLCASSPGGGAKYFGPGTRLTVL.

In the case of this clonotype: This may be a read error, as it is one base from a much larger clone. CDR3 in amino acids: CSAKDRTLNTEAFF. The CDR3 bases are TGCAGTGCTAAGGACAGGACATTGAACACTGAAGCTTTCTTT. V and J are TRBV20-1 and TRBJ1-1, with 7 bases lining up with TRBD1. The J segment lost 0 bases and the V segment lost 4 bases, leaving 5 bases of the junction unmatched. This CDR3 has 14 amino acids. Germline lookup yields CDR1 DFQATT and CDR2 SNEGSKA (reference sequence).

V gene TRBV18 combines with J gene TRBJ2-1; D tentatively fits TRBD1 or TRBD2 (6 bases each). Germline CDR1 reads KGHSH; CDR2 reads LQKENI. V dropped 3 bases and J dropped 10 bases, with 16 bases sitting between them. The length of the CDR3 is 14 residues. The CDR3 here is CASSPIGGGPEQFF. CDR3 nucleotides: TGTGCCAGCTCACCTATTGGAGGGGGGCCCGAGCAGTTCTTC.

This clonotype was found many times. This chain links TRBV20-1 with TRBJ2-1; 9 bases match TRBD2. Germline CDR1 DFQATT, CDR2 SNEGSKA (reference sequence). Trimming removed 0 bases from V and 8 bases from J; junction bases left unmatched: 8. The CDR3 contains 15 residues. This chain's CDR3 is CSARDLAGGPHEQFF. In DNA form, the CDR3 reads TGCAGTGCTAGAGATCTGGCGGGGGGGCCTCATGAGCAGTTCTTC.

V usage is TRBV5-1 and J usage is TRBJ2-7, with TRBD1 matching over 8 bases. With 2 bases clipped from V and 3 bases from J, the junction kept 1 base outside the gene matches. The CDR3 extends over 13 amino acids. Germline assignment: CDR1 SGHRS and CDR2 YFSETQ. The CDR3: CASSFTGGYEQYV. As DNA, the CDR3 is TGCGCCAGCAGCTTCACAGGGGGCTACGAGCAGTACGTC.

This clonotype was recorded at least ten times. This chain connects TRBV12-3 or TRBV12-4 to TRBJ1-1, with D unresolved. Trimming pared 7 bases from V and 0 bases from J, leaving 12 bases between. CDR3 length: 14 residues. The CDR3 region is CASTPQQLNTEAFF. CDR3 coding DNA: TGTGCCAGCACCCCGCAGCAGTTGAACACTGAAGCTTTCTTT.

This clonotype has just a few counts. This chain joins TRBV28 and TRBJ1-3; D is perhaps TRBD1 (5 bases). CDR1 is MDHEN, CDR2 SYDVKM, per germline. The V gene lost 2 bases and the J gene lost 10 bases, with 9 bases spanning the gap. The CDR3 is 12 residues long. The CDR3: CASSLRGRTIYF. As DNA, the CDR3 is TGTGCCAGCAGTTTACGGGGCAGGACCATATATTTT.

This clonotype was found many times. The chain combines TRBV24-1 with TRBJ2-7, with TRBD2 identical over 10 bases. Trimming took 7 bases from V and 3 from J; bases not matched to a gene: 8. The CDR3 contains 15 residues. In germline, CDR1 is KGHDR, CDR2 SFDVKD. CDR3 protein: CATRASGSHDYEQYF. Here the CDR3 DNA reads TGTGCCACCAGAGCTAGCGGGAGCCATGACTACGAGCAGTACTTC.

As regards this clonotype: This may arise from a read error, as a much more abundant clone is one base away. The gene calls are TRBV6-7 and TRBJ1-5, with D perhaps TRBD1 (5 bases). TRBV6-7 is placed among ORFs of uncertain function. The CDR3 sequence is 17 residues long. The DNA for the CDR3 is TGTGCCAGCAGTTACCTCCCACGGGGGGAAGACAATCAGCCCAAGCATTTT. Amino acid sequence: CASSYLPRGEDNQPKHF.